This entry lists 29 T cell receptor beta chains sequenced from one sample in a study of CD8 T cells in Susac syndrome. An input of roughly 0.5 to 1 ug of RNA was subjected to reverse transcription using random hexamers. In TCRdb, the immunoSEQ multiplex PCR reads were re-called with MiXCR into one record per CDR3 protein. This sample yields fewer than 200,000 distinct CDR3 sequences, of which more than 85% are seen a single time; around 0.079% belongs to the top ten. The sample taken for sequencing was CD4+ T cells from PBMCs. These receptors were obtained from a human donor with Susac syndrome.

This chain links TRBV5-1 with TRBJ1-1; 11 nucleotides line up with TRBD1. The ends lost 2 bases at V and 5 bases at J; junction bases unmatched: 11. CDR1 is SGHRS, CDR2 YFSETQ, per germline. This CDR3 region has 17 residues. The CDR3 sequence is CASSLRTGGAGWTEAFF. The CDR3 DNA reads as TGCGCCAGCAGCTTACGGACAGGGGGCGCGGGGTGGACTGAAGCTTTCTTT.

This chain joins TRBV6-5 and TRBJ2-1; 11 nucleotides match TRBD2. Germline lookup yields CDR1 MNHEY and CDR2 SVGAGI. The CDR3 totals 15 residues. Germline trimming cut 6 bases from V and 4 bases from J; bases unmatched to any gene: 5. The CDR3, as DNA: TGTGCCAGCAGCAAACTAGCGGGGGATTACAATGAGCAGTTCTTC. Residues: CASSKLAGDYNEQFF.

J is TRBJ1-2 and V is TRBV12-3 or TRBV12-4; unclear D gene. V lost 3 bases and J lost 7, with 12 bases in between. The CDR3 contains 13 residues. CDR3 sequence (DNA): TGTGCCAGCAGTTTCCAAGAAACACGTGGCTACACCTTC. As protein: CASSFQETRGYTF.

This clonotype occurred once. This sequence joins TRBV14 and TRBJ2-1, with 11 bases lining up with TRBD2. J was trimmed by 5 bases and V by 0 bases; bases with no gene match: 21. The germline V gene encodes CDR1 SGHDN and CDR2 FVKESK. CDR3 length: 22 amino acids. The CDR3 DNA follows: TGTGCCAGCAGCCAAGAGAGTGGTTACGCACTAGCGGGAGATTGGAGGGACAATGAGCAGTTCTTC. Translation: CASSQESGYALAGDWRDNEQFF.

The rearrangement uses TRBV28 and TRBJ2-1; D may be TRBD1 or TRBD2 (5 bases each). This CDR3 spans 17 amino acids. CDR1 is MDHEN, CDR2 SYDVKM, per germline. V was shortened by 5 bases and J by 3 bases, with 20 bases between the two germline ends. The CDR3 protein is CASSGADSVAVYNEQFF. CDR3 nucleotide sequence: TGTGCCAGCAGTGGGGCGGATAGCGTGGCGGTCTACAATGAGCAGTTCTTC.

The chain carries TRBV2 and TRBJ2-1; no firm D call. This CDR3 comprises 14 residues. V dropped 6 bases and J dropped 15 bases, with 24 bases sitting between them. Per the germline V gene, CDR1 is SNHLY and CDR2 is FYNNEI. For the CDR3, the DNA is TGTGCCAGCAGCCCGAACTCCGGGCCACTAAGCAGGTTCTTC. Its protein is CASSPNSGPLSRFF.

The V and J genes are TRBV7-8 and TRBJ1-1; possible D gene TRBD1, 6 bases. The V gene lost 1 base and the J gene lost 5 bases, with 8 bases spanning the gap. The CDR3 has 13 amino acids. Germline V gene data show CDR1 as SGHVS and CDR2 as FQNEAQ. CDR3 sequence (DNA): TGTGCCAGCAGCTTAGGCACAGGGACTGAAGCTTTCTTT. Translated, it gives CASSLGTGTEAFF.

The chain recombines TRBV29-1 with TRBJ1-2, with 7 bases aligning to TRBD1. With 4 bases clipped from V and 12 bases from J, the junction kept 8 bases outside the gene matches. Germline assignment: CDR1 SQVTM and CDR2 ANQGSEA. CDR3 size: 11 residues. The CDR3 nucleotides read TGCAGCGTTGTGGCAGGGGGGTACCACACCTTC. Its translation: CSVVAGGYHTF.

The genes are TRBV2 and TRBJ2-1; 9 bases agree with TRBD2. V lost 3 bases and J lost 10; bases outside the gene matches: 7. This CDR3 is built from 14 residues. Germline V gives CDR1 SNHLY, CDR2 FYNNEI. In DNA form, the CDR3 reads TGTGCCAGCAGTGATAGCGGGAGTGTCGGGGAGCAGTTCTTC. Amino acids: CASSDSGSVGEQFF.

This rearrangement joins TRBV5-6 to TRBJ1-1; D ambiguous. There are 14 residues in the CDR3. Germline loops: CDR1 SGHDT, CDR2 YYEEEE. Trimming took 1 base from V and 3 from J, leaving 10 bases between them. This chain's CDR3 is CASSLSAVDTEAFF. The CDR3 DNA reads TGTGCCAGCAGCTTGTCGGCCGTCGACACTGAAGCTTTCTTT.

V usage is TRBV6-7 and J usage is TRBJ2-7; maybe TRBD1 (6 bases). TRBV6-7 qualifies as an ORF whose function is uncertain. This CDR3 spans 16 amino acids. V lost 4 bases and J 3 bases, leaving 19 bases between the germline ends. CDR3 sequence (DNA): TGTGCCAGCAGTTTCGTTGCCGGGACACCTTACTACGAGCAGTACTTC. This sequence encodes CASSFVAGTPYYEQYF.

This clonotype has just a few counts. This rearrangement joins TRBV28 to TRBJ1-4; 7 bases map to TRBD1. Germline V gene lookup returns CDR1 MDHEN and CDR2 SYDVKM. Unmatched junction bases numbered 8, after V lost 3 bases and J lost 7 bases. The CDR3 runs 15 residues. CDR3 bases: TGTGCCAGCAGTTTGTCGACAGGGCTGGGTGAAAAACTGTTTTTT. Residues: CASSLSTGLGEKLFF.

A single count supports this clonotype. This rearrangement joins TRBV9 to TRBJ1-1, with D tentatively TRBD1 (5 bases). The V gene lost 0 bases and the J gene lost 7 bases, with 13 bases spanning the gap. The germline V gene encodes CDR1 SGDLS and CDR2 YYNGEE. The CDR3 consists of 14 residues. The CDR3 loop is CASSVGPGTGEAFF. In nucleotides, the CDR3 is TGTGCCAGCAGCGTAGGCCCGGGGACCGGTGAAGCTTTCTTT.

This clonotype was seen a single time. The chain uses TRBV3-1 and TRBJ1-1, with D possibly TRBD1 on 5 matching bases. V lost 4 bases to trimming and J lost 4 bases, with 16 bases between them. This CDR3 comprises 15 residues. Germline V lookup: CDR1 LGHDT, CDR2 YNNKEL (reference sequence). CDR3 in amino acids: CASSLSGIDGTEAFF. The CDR3 coding sequence is TGTGCCAGCAGCCTCTCAGGGATTGACGGCACTGAAGCTTTCTTT. Full variable domain (remainder filled in from reference TRBV3-1 and TRBJ1-1): DTAVSQTPKYLVTQMGNDKSIKCEQNLGHDTMYWYKQDSKKFLKIMFSYNNKELIINETVPNRFSPKSPDKAHLNLHINSLELGDSAVYFCASSLSGIDGTEAFFGQGTRLTVV.

This clonotype appeared once. J is TRBJ2-2 and V is TRBV6-5; no clear D. This CDR3 spans 13 amino acids. V dropped 0 bases and J dropped 5 bases, with 4 bases sitting between them. CDR1 and CDR2 from the germline V gene are MNHEY and SVGAGI. In DNA form, the CDR3 reads TGTGCCAGCAGTTACTCGACGACCGGGGAGCTGTTTTTT. Residues: CASSYSTTGELFF.

The chain carries TRBV6-2 or TRBV6-3 and TRBJ1-6; maybe TRBD1 (5 bases). Germline V lookup: CDR1 MNHEY, CDR2 SVGEGT. The CDR3 runs to 14 residues. The germline V and J ends were trimmed by 4 bases and 7 bases, with 11 bases remaining between them. This CDR3 is CASSSGILNSPLHF. As DNA, the CDR3 is TGTGCCAGCAGTTCAGGGATTTTGAATTCACCCCTCCACTTT.

The J gene is TRBJ2-2, the V gene TRBV12-5; TRBD2 aligns across 7 bases. The CDR3 is 14 residues long. CDR1 LGHNT and CDR2 FRNRAP come from the germline V gene. Trimming cost V 6 bases and J 7 bases; bases outside gene matches: 8. The CDR3 protein is CASGQRGKDGELFF. DNA for the CDR3: TGTGCTAGTGGGCAGCGGGGAAAGGACGGGGAGCTGTTTTTT.

V and J are TRBV2 and TRBJ2-1, with 7 bases identical to TRBD2. The CDR3 runs 12 residues. Per the germline V gene, CDR1 is SNHLY and CDR2 is FYNNEI. V lost 8 bases to trimming and J lost 14 bases; unmatched junction nucleotides: 12. CDR3 region: CASPDVGGFKFF. The CDR3, as DNA: TGTGCCAGCCCCGACGTGGGAGGGTTCAAGTTCTTC.

This chain connects TRBV27 to TRBJ1-5; no clear D. Trimming removed 11 bases at V and 4 bases at J, with 18 bases between. Germline V lookup: CDR1 MNHEY, CDR2 SMNVEV (reference sequence). This CDR3 is built from 14 residues. CDR3 nucleotide sequence: TGTGCCGCAAAAGGCGGGCAGTTTAATCAGCCCCAGCATTTT. The encoded protein is CAAKGGQFNQPQHF.

This sequence joins TRBV4-1 and TRBJ1-6; weak D call: TRBD1 (5 bases). This CDR3 has 15 amino acids. CDR1 is MGHRA and CDR2 is YSYEKL in the germline V gene. V gave up 0 bases and J gave up 7 bases, with 10 bases separating them. CDR3 region: CASSQESSGNSPLHF. Written as DNA, the CDR3 is TGCGCCAGCAGCCAAGAGAGTTCAGGGAATTCACCCCTCCACTTT.

The CDR3 loop is CASTPTAGNNEQFF. DNA for the CDR3: TGTGCCAGCACCCCGACCGCGGGGAATAATGAGCAGTTCTTC. The rearrangement links TRBV5-4 to TRBJ2-1, with a weak D call TRBD2 (6 bases). The length of the CDR3 is 14 residues. V lost 6 bases and J lost 7, with 17 bases in between. Germline V CDR1 and CDR2: SGHNT, YYREEE (reference sequence).

V gene TRBV3-1 combines with J gene TRBJ2-1, with a possible D match to TRBD2 (6 bases). With 3 bases removed from V and 4 bases from J, the gap between germline ends came to 10 bases. The CDR3 is made up of 14 amino acids. Germline CDR1 reads LGHDT; CDR2 reads YNNKEL (reference sequence). The chain's CDR3 is CASSHRGRYNEQFF. The CDR3 nucleotides are TGTGCCAGCAGCCACCGAGGGAGGTACAATGAGCAGTTCTTC.

DNA for the CDR3: TGTGCCAGCTCACGCCTAGAGTCAGGCACAGATACGCAGTATTTT. Translated, it gives CASSRLESGTDTQYF. V and J are TRBV18 and TRBJ2-3; no clear D. Germline V gene data show CDR1 as KGHSH and CDR2 as LQKENI. CDR3 length: 15 amino acids. Trimming took off 4 bases at V and 1 base at J, with 12 bases between the two ends.

The rearrangement joins TRBV2 to TRBJ1-1; 8 bases map to TRBD1. CDR3 size: 13 residues. Looked up from germline, CDR1 is SNHLY and CDR2 is FYNNEI. The junction had 7 bases not matched to a gene; V was cut back by 7 bases and J by 6 bases. The CDR3: CASTSGQGPEAFF. DNA for the CDR3: TGTGCCAGCACAAGTGGACAGGGCCCTGAAGCTTTCTTT.

This chain connects TRBV28 to TRBJ2-7, with unresolved D. Germline CDR1 and CDR2: MDHEN and SYDVKM. V shed 1 base and J shed 6 bases, with 13 bases lying between them. The CDR3 length is 14 residues. The chain's CDR3 is CASSLLDVRSEQYF. The CDR3 DNA reads as TGTGCCAGCAGTTTATTAGATGTTCGGAGCGAGCAGTACTTC. The entire variable domain, with the rest obtained from reference TRBV28 and TRBJ2-7, is as follows: DVKVTQSSRYLVKRTGEKVFLECVQDMDHENMFWYRQDPGLGLRLIYFSYDVKMKEKGDIPEGYSVSREKKERFSLILESASTNQTSMYLCASSLLDVRSEQYFGPGTRLTVT.

V is TRBV5-1 and J is TRBJ2-5; 9 nucleotides line up with TRBD1. This CDR3 is built from 13 residues. Germline CDR1 and CDR2: SGHRS and YFSETQ. V shed 3 bases, J shed 5 bases, and the junction held 2 bases outside the gene matches. The CDR3 spells CASSSGTGETQYF. The DNA for the CDR3 is TGCGCCAGCAGCTCCGGGACAGGGGAGACCCAGTACTTC.

The V and J genes are TRBV5-1 and TRBJ2-3; 10 bases agree with TRBD2. This CDR3 is built from 16 residues. V shed 3 bases, J shed 0 bases, and the junction held 4 bases outside the gene matches. Germline loops: CDR1 SGHRS, CDR2 YFSETQ. The CDR3 nucleotides are TGCGCCAGCAGCTCCGGGACTAGCGCTAGCACAGATACGCAGTATTTT. Translating gives CASSSGTSASTDTQYF.

Here the CDR3 DNA reads TGTGCCAGCAGTTTGGCGGGAGTTGTCTACAATGAGCAGTTCTTC. Translated, it gives CASSLAGVVYNEQFF. J is TRBJ2-1 and V is TRBV12-3 or TRBV12-4, with 7 nucleotides matching TRBD2. Trimming at V came to 3 bases and at J to 3 bases, leaving 5 bases not matched to a gene. The CDR3 is 15 residues long.

The gene calls are TRBV3-1 and TRBJ2-2, with TRBD1 matching over 8 bases. V shed 3 bases, J shed 6 bases, and the junction held 12 bases outside the gene matches. The CDR3 loop spans 17 amino acids. The germline CDR1 and CDR2 sequences are LGHDT and YNNKEL (reference sequence). The CDR3 coding sequence is TGTGCCAGCAGCCAGGAGCCGTGGGCAGGGGGCCCCGGGGAGCTGTTTTTT. Protein product: CASSQEPWAGGPGELFF.